This TCR beta chain originates from a study of blood T cell repertoires in COVID-19. Libraries were prepared by immunoSEQ multiplex PCR; TCRdb keeps only in-frame clonotypes and omits some of them. The sample lists roughly 96,000 clones, more than 75% occurring once. V lost 5 bases to trimming and J lost 5 bases; unmatched junction nucleotides: 3. The CDR3 covers 13 residues. The chain carries TRBV12-3 or TRBV12-4 and TRBJ2-7, with TRBD1 matching 10 bases. Material for sequencing was peripheral blood. This sequence was found in an older man with acute or convalescent COVID-19. CDR3: CASSRDRGDEQYF. Here the CDR3 DNA reads TGTGCCAGCAGTCGGGACAGGGGCGACGAGCAGTACTTC.